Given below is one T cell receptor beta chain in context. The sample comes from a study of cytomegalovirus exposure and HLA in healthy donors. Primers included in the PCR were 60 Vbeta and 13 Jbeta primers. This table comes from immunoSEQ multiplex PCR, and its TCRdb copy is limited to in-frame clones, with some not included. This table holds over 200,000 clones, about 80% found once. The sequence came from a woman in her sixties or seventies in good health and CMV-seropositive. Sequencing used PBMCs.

In DNA form, the CDR3 reads TGTGCCAGCAGCCGGGACACCCGGGTGTACGAGCAGTACTTC. Amino acids: CASSRDTRVYEQYF. The chain recombines TRBV7-2 with TRBJ2-7; possible D gene TRBD1, 6 bases. Trimming shortened V by 5 bases and J by 4 bases, and 15 bases separated the two germline ends. The germline V gene encodes CDR1 SGHTA and CDR2 FQGNSA. The CDR3 is made up of 14 amino acids.